Shown below are 30 T cell receptor beta chains from a single sample sequenced in a study of cytomegalovirus exposure and HLA in healthy donors. A multiplex PCR was run with 60 Vbeta primers and 13 Jbeta primers. This table comes from immunoSEQ multiplex PCR, and its TCRdb copy is limited to in-frame clones, with some not included. The profile covers fewer than 120,000 clones, with over 65% appearing a single time and 13% taken by the ten largest. Sequencing was carried out using PBMCs. The source is a man younger than 45 in good health and CMV-seropositive.

V and J are TRBV5-1 and TRBJ2-2; D unresolved. Trimming shortened V by 1 base and J by 0 bases, and 10 bases separated the two germline ends. Per the germline V gene, CDR1 is SGHRS and CDR2 is YFSETQ. The CDR3 extends over 16 amino acids. The chain's CDR3 is CASSLMYRSNTGELFF. CDR3 DNA sequence: TGCGCCAGCAGCTTGATGTACAGATCGAACACCGGGGAGCTGTTTTTT.

V usage is TRBV18 and J usage is TRBJ1-2; tentatively, D is TRBD1 (6 bases). Per the germline V gene, CDR1 is KGHSH and CDR2 is LQKENI. The CDR3 loop spans 15 amino acids. V was shortened by 3 bases and J by 5 bases, with 16 bases between the two germline ends. CDR3 amino acids: CASSPGHRFSYGYTF. For the CDR3, the DNA is TGTGCCAGCTCACCGGGACACCGCTTCTCTTATGGCTACACCTTC.

This rearrangement joins TRBV11-2 to TRBJ1-1, with TRBD1 matching over 7 bases. V gave up 1 base and J gave up 1 base; unmatched junction bases: 6. CDR1 and CDR2 from the germline V gene are SGHAT and FQNNGV. The CDR3 contains 16 residues. CDR3 amino acids: CASSLGQGVENTEAFF. The CDR3 coding sequence is TGTGCCAGCAGCTTAGGGCAGGGGGTCGAGAACACTGAAGCTTTCTTT.

The rearrangement uses TRBV27 and TRBJ2-3, with no clear D. The CDR3 extends over 13 amino acids. V was trimmed by 5 bases and J by 2 bases, leaving 8 bases between them. CDR1 and CDR2 (germline): MNHEY, SMNVEV (reference sequence). CDR3 region: CASSLTSTDTQYF. The CDR3 DNA follows: TGTGCCAGCAGTCTAACCTCCACAGATACGCAGTATTTT.

This clone turned up a few times. The genes are TRBV4-1 and TRBJ1-1; D may be TRBD1 (6 bases). The CDR3 consists of 14 residues. CDR1 and CDR2 from the germline V gene are MGHRA and YSYEKL. The V gene lost 0 bases and the J gene lost 5 bases, with 10 bases spanning the gap. The CDR3 DNA sequence: TGCGCCAGCAGCCAAGAGGGGGCCGGAACTGAAGCTTTCTTT. Protein product: CASSQEGAGTEAFF.

V and J are TRBV5-1 and TRBJ2-2; 8 bases align to TRBD2. This CDR3 is built from 15 residues. The germline V gene has CDR1 SGHRS and CDR2 YFSETQ. After removal of 2 bases from V and 2 bases from J, the junction contained 2 bases not matched to a gene. The CDR3 is CASSFSGENTGELFF. The CDR3 bases are TGCGCCAGCAGCTTTAGCGGGGAAAACACCGGGGAGCTGTTTTTT.

This rearrangement joins TRBV9 to TRBJ1-6, with D possibly TRBD1 on 5 matching bases. Germline CDR1 and CDR2: SGDLS and YYNGEE. V was trimmed by 3 bases and J by 9 bases, leaving 19 bases between them. This CDR3 region has 16 residues. CDR3 region: CASSGGGKMGASPLHF. CDR3 in DNA: TGTGCCAGCAGCGGGGGGGGAAAAATGGGTGCTTCACCCCTCCACTTT.

V usage is TRBV4-3 and J usage is TRBJ2-7, with D tentatively TRBD1 (5 bases). Germline values: CDR1 LGHNA, CDR2 YSLEER. The V end was cut by 3 bases, the J end by 1 base, with 13 bases between. This CDR3 has 15 residues. The CDR3 DNA reads TGCGCCAGCAGCCAGACTTACGACAGTTCCTACGAGCAGTACTTC. This encodes CASSQTYDSSYEQYF.

The gene calls are TRBV5-4 and TRBJ1-5; the D gene is possibly TRBD1 (6 bases). The ends were cut back, 4 bases at V and 1 base at J, with 15 bases in the middle. From germline, CDR1 is SGHNT and CDR2 YYREEE (reference sequence). The CDR3 extends over 16 amino acids. CDR3 protein: CASSKTDGTSNQPQHF. For the CDR3, the DNA is TGTGCCAGCAGCAAAACGGACGGGACAAGCAATCAGCCCCAGCATTTT. Together with reference TRBV5-4 and TRBJ1-5, the CDR3 gives the full variable domain: ETGVTQSPTHLIKTRGQQVTLRCSSQSGHNTVSWYQQALGQGPQFIFQYYREEENGRGNFPPRFSGLQFPNYSSELNVNALELDDSALYLCASSKTDGTSNQPQHFGDGTRLSIL.

The CDR3 bases are TGTGCCAGCAGTCAATCCCAGGAGGTCTATGGCTACACCTTC. Amino acids: CASSQSQEVYGYTF. V usage is TRBV28 and J usage is TRBJ1-2; D unresolved. This CDR3 contains 14 residues. V lost 5 bases and J lost 4, with 14 bases in between. CDR1 is MDHEN and CDR2 is SYDVKM in the germline V gene.

The J gene is TRBJ1-2, the V gene TRBV28; tentatively, D is TRBD1 (6 bases). The ends were cut back, 7 bases at V and 0 bases at J, with 9 bases in the middle. This CDR3 has 13 residues. In germline, CDR1 is MDHEN, CDR2 SYDVKM. The CDR3, as DNA: TGTGCCAGCACCAGGGGTACTAACTATGGCTACACCTTC. It encodes CASTRGTNYGYTF.

The CDR3 spells CASRGTGARETQYF. CDR3 nucleotide sequence: TGTGCCAGCAGGGGGACAGGGGCGAGGGAGACCCAGTACTTC. The chain couples TRBV2 to TRBJ2-5; 10 bases are shared with TRBD1. The V gene's germline CDR1 is SNHLY and CDR2 FYNNEI. This CDR3 is 14 amino acids long. Trimming cost V 6 bases and J 5 bases; bases outside gene matches: 6.

This clone was counted between two and nine times. The V and J genes are TRBV30 and TRBJ2-2; 8 nucleotides agree with TRBD2. V shed 0 bases, J shed 5 bases, and the junction held 8 bases outside the gene matches. CDR1 is GTSNPN and CDR2 is SVGIG in the germline V gene (reference sequence). There are 16 residues in the CDR3. The CDR3 loop reads CAWSVPGTRLTGELFF. CDR3 bases: TGTGCCTGGAGTGTACCGGGGACTAGACTTACCGGGGAGCTGTTTTTT.

This sequence joins TRBV5-4 and TRBJ2-7; 7 bases line up with TRBD1. This CDR3 contains 15 residues. V lost 4 bases to trimming and J lost 3 bases; unmatched junction nucleotides: 10. Germline V CDR1 and CDR2: SGHNT, YYREEE (reference sequence). The CDR3 reads CASSPARTGHYEQYF. Written as DNA, the CDR3 is TGTGCCAGCAGCCCGGCCCGGACAGGCCACTACGAGCAGTACTTC.

The chain links TRBV4-1 to TRBJ1-1; D is unresolved. Trimming left V 3 bases short and J 1 base short, with 12 bases between. The CDR3 is 15 amino acids. In germline, CDR1 is MGHRA, CDR2 YSYEKL. CDR3 residues: CASSHTAAGNTEAFF. The DNA of the CDR3 is TGCGCCAGCAGCCATACAGCGGCAGGGAACACTGAAGCTTTCTTT.

The genes are TRBV19 and TRBJ1-1; D ambiguous. CDR1 is LNHDA, CDR2 SQIVND, per germline (reference sequence). The V end was cut by 4 bases, the J end by 0 bases, with 3 bases between. This CDR3 has 12 amino acids. CDR3 sequence: CASSTLNTEAFF. The CDR3 DNA follows: TGTGCCAGTAGTACCTTGAACACTGAAGCTTTCTTT. The entire variable domain, with the rest obtained from reference TRBV19 and TRBJ1-1, is as follows: DGGITQSPKYLFRKEGQNVTLSCEQNLNHDAMYWYRQDPGQGLRLIYYSQIVNDFQKGDIAEGYSVSREKKESFPLTVTSAQKNPTAFYLCASSTLNTEAFFGQGTRLTVV.

The chain joins TRBV5-4 to TRBJ2-7, with 13 bases aligning to TRBD2. J lost 4 bases, V lost 5 bases, and 3 bases had no gene match. The CDR3 loop spans 14 amino acids. Germline values: CDR1 SGHNT, CDR2 YYREEE (reference sequence). Here the CDR3 reads CASRRTSGGYEQYF. The CDR3 nucleotides read TGTGCCAGCAGACGGACTAGCGGGGGTTACGAGCAGTACTTC.

The V gene is TRBV7-6, the J gene TRBJ2-1, with 8 bases lining up with TRBD1. CDR1 SGHVS and CDR2 FNYEAQ come from the germline V gene. CDR3 length: 17 amino acids. The trim removed 0 bases at V and 7 bases at J, leaving 11 bases unmatched. The CDR3 loop is CASSLAAVGGDRNEQFF. The CDR3, as DNA: TGTGCCAGCAGCTTAGCCGCGGTAGGAGGGGACAGGAATGAGCAGTTCTTC.

The chain links TRBV7-9 to TRBJ2-7; D unresolved. Germline values: CDR1 SEHNR, CDR2 FQNEAQ (reference sequence). Trimming took 1 base from V and 5 from J, leaving 6 bases between them. This CDR3 has 12 residues. CDR3 DNA: TGTGCCAGCAGCTTAGATCTAGACGAGCAGTACTTC. Residues: CASSLDLDEQYF.

This clone has more than one count but fewer than ten. This chain joins TRBV15 and TRBJ1-5, with a tentative D call TRBD1 (6 bases). Germline lookup yields CDR1 LNHNV and CDR2 YYDKDF (reference sequence). The V end lost 4 bases, the J end lost 5 bases, and 12 bases lay between the germline ends. The CDR3 is made up of 14 amino acids. CDR3 in amino acids: CATSTGQPYQPQHF. The CDR3, as DNA: TGTGCCACCAGCACCGGACAGCCGTATCAGCCCCAGCATTTT.

The chain employs TRBV4-3 and TRBJ2-2; TRBD1 agrees at 12 bases. The germline gives CDR1 LGHNA, CDR2 YSLEER. V shed 0 bases, J shed 6 bases, and the junction held 11 bases outside the gene matches. The CDR3 contains 19 residues. The CDR3 loop is CASSQDLLGTGGFAGELFF. For the CDR3, the DNA is TGCGCCAGCAGCCAAGATCTCCTTGGGACAGGGGGCTTCGCCGGGGAGCTGTTTTTT.

The V and J genes are TRBV11-1 and TRBJ2-7, with TRBD2 identical over 8 bases. With V trimmed by 2 bases and J by 0 bases, 6 bases remained unmatched. Germline loops: CDR1 SGHAT, CDR2 FQDESV (reference sequence). This CDR3 comprises 16 residues. Here the CDR3 reads CASSLSGGALSYEQYF. The CDR3 DNA reads TGTGCCAGCAGCTTATCGGGGGGGGCCCTCTCCTACGAGCAGTACTTC.

Only one count was recorded for this clone. V and J are TRBV7-2 and TRBJ2-6, with 8 bases that match TRBD1. The germline V gene has CDR1 SGHTA and CDR2 FQGNSA. J gave up 2 bases and V 5 bases, and 5 bases lay outside the gene matches. This CDR3 is 16 amino acids long. The CDR3 region is CASSKQGAPGANVLTF. CDR3 nucleotide sequence: TGTGCCAGCAGCAAGCAGGGGGCGCCTGGGGCCAACGTCCTGACTTTC. The full variable domain, in which reference TRBV7-2 and TRBJ2-6 provide the parts outside the CDR3, is GAGVSQSPSNKVTEKGKDVELRCDPISGHTALYWYRQSLGQGLEFLIYFQGNSAPDKSGLPSDRFSAERTGGSVSTLTIQRTQQEDSAVYLCASSKQGAPGANVLTFGAGSRLTVL.

This clone was found once. The gene calls are TRBV9 and TRBJ2-7; D may be TRBD1 (6 bases). The length of the CDR3 is 14 residues. Deletions cut 3 bases from V and 2 bases from J, with 12 bases between. Germline CDR1 reads SGDLS; CDR2 reads YYNGEE. This chain's CDR3 is CASSERTEPYEQYF. Written as DNA, the CDR3 is TGTGCCAGCAGCGAGAGGACAGAACCCTACGAGCAGTACTTC.

This clone was found a few times. The chain combines TRBV7-9 with TRBJ1-1; D unclear. Germline lookup yields CDR1 SEHNR and CDR2 FQNEAQ (reference sequence). The CDR3 is 12 amino acids. Trimming took off 8 bases at V and 4 bases at J, with 11 bases between the two ends. CDR3 DNA: TGTGCCAGCCGCCCGTCGGGCACTGAAGCTTTCTTT. This translates into CASRPSGTEAFF.

The chain couples TRBV7-2 to TRBJ2-3, with 9 bases that match TRBD2. Germline V lookup: CDR1 SGHTA, CDR2 FQGNSA. V shed 3 bases, J shed 1 base, and the junction held 8 bases outside the gene matches. This CDR3 region has 17 residues. The DNA for the CDR3 is TGTGCCAGCAGCTTTTCCTGGGCTAGCGGGGGCACAGATACGCAGTATTTT. This gives the protein CASSFSWASGGTDTQYF.

This clone was observed once. V and J are TRBV27 and TRBJ1-1; no clear D. This CDR3 is 16 amino acids long. Germline V gene data show CDR1 as MNHEY and CDR2 as SMNVEV (reference sequence). The V gene lost 2 bases and the J gene lost 3 bases, with 16 bases spanning the gap. The CDR3 is CASSLAFGVRYTEAFF. The CDR3 DNA follows: TGTGCCAGCAGTTTAGCCTTTGGAGTTAGGTACACTGAAGCTTTCTTT.

The chain has TRBV2 and TRBJ1-5; tentatively, D is TRBD1 (6 bases). The CDR3 has 13 residues. V gave up 6 bases and J gave up 6 bases, with 12 bases separating them. Germline V gene sequence: CDR1 SNHLY, CDR2 FYNNEI. The DNA for the CDR3 is TGTGCCAGCAGGGGGGCAGAACGTCAGCCCCAGCATTTT. Protein product: CASRGAERQPQHF.

The rearrangement links TRBV5-1 to TRBJ2-1; 11 nucleotides match TRBD2. V lost 0 bases, J lost 1 base, and 15 bases stayed unmatched. CDR3 length: 21 amino acids. Germline V CDR1 and CDR2: SGHRS, YFSETQ. CDR3: CASSLGQTSGVSPGSYNEQFF. Here the CDR3 DNA reads TGCGCCAGCAGCTTGGGGCAGACTAGCGGGGTTTCCCCCGGATCCTACAATGAGCAGTTCTTC.

V gene TRBV28 combines with J gene TRBJ1-6; a possible D gene is TRBD1 (5 bases). The CDR3 spans 14 residues. V was cut by 4 bases and J by 8 bases, with 12 bases left in between. From germline, CDR1 is MDHEN and CDR2 SYDVKM. DNA for the CDR3: TGTGCCAGCAGTTACCAGGGTTCGTATTCACCCCTCCACTTT. Translated: CASSYQGSYSPLHF.